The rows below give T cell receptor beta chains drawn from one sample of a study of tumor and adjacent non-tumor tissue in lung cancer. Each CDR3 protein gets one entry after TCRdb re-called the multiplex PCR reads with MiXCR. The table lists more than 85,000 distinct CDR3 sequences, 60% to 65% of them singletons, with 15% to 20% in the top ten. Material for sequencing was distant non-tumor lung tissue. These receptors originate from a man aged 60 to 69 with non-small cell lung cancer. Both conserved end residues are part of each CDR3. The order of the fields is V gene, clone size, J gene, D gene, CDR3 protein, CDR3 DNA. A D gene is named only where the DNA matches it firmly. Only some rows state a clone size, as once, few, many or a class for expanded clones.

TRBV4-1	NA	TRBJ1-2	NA	CASSQAPSGTYGYTF	TGCGCCAGCAGCCAAGCTCCATCAGGGACTTATGGCTACACCTTC
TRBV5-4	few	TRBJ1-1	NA	CASESWSALTEAFF	TGTGCCAGCGAGAGTTGGTCGGCCCTCACTGAAGCTTTCTTT
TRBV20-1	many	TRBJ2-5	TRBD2	CSAKGTSGGWETQYF	TGCAGTGCTAAAGGGACTAGCGGGGGGTGGGAGACCCAGTACTTC
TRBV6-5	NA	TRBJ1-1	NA	CASSYYTGPRISEAFF	TGTGCCAGCAGTTACTATACAGGACCTAGGATTTCTGAAGCTTTCTTC
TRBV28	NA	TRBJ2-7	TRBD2	CASRGGGNSYEQYF	TGTGCCAGTCGGGGCGGGGGGAACTCCTACGAGCAGTACTTC
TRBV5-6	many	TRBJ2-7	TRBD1	CASSLRQGIYEQYF	TGTGCCAGCAGCCTCCGACAGGGCATCTACGAGCAGTACTTC
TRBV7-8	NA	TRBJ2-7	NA	CASSLARGEQYF	TGTGCCAGCAGCCTCGCTAGGGGCGAGCAGTACTTC
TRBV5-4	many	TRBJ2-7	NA	CASSLYPQSSYEQYF	TGTGCCAGCAGCTTGTACCCTCAAAGCTCCTACGAGCAGTACTTC
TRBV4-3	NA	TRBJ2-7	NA	CPSSQGTRGYEQYF	TGCCCCAGCAGCCAAGGAACCAGAGGCTACGAGCAGTACTTC
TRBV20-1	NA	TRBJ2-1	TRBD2	CSARTSDYNEQFF	TGCAGTGCTAGGACTAGCGACTACAATGAGCAGTTCTTC
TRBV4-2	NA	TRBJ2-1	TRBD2	CASSQTGTSGSEVQFF	TGTGCCAGCAGCCAAACCGGGACTAGCGGGAGTGAGGTGCAGTTCTTC
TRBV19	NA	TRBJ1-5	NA	CASSGMLSNQPQHF	TGTGCCAGTAGTGGCATGTTAAGCAATCAGCCCCAGCATTTT
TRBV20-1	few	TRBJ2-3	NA	CSARAAAASNTQYF	TGCAGTGCTAGAGCTGCTGCAGCGAGCAATACGCAGTATTTT
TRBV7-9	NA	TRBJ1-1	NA	CDSSWDPPGGTEAFF	TGTGACAGCAGCTGGGACCCCCCGGGCGGCACTGAAGCTTTCTTT
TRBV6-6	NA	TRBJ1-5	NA	CANSYRSTGQPQHF	TGTGCCAACAGTTATAGGTCTACAGGCCAGCCCCAGCATTTT
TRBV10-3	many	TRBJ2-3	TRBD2	CAISAGASGGSDTQYF	TGTGCCATCAGTGCTGGGGCTAGCGGGGGGTCAGATACGCAGTATTTT
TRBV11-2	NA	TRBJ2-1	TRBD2	CARSPTGTRAEFF	TGTGCCAGGAGCCCAACCGGGACTAGAGCTGAGTTCTTC
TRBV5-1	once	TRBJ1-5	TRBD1	CASSLGLTGNNQPQHF	TGCGCCAGCAGCTTAGGATTGACAGGGAACAATCAGCCCCAGCATTTT
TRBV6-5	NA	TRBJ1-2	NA	CASCYSKSNYGYTF	TGTGCCAGCTGTTACTCAAAATCCAATTATGGCTACACCTTC
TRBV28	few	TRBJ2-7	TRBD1	CASSPLGQGGIYEQYF	TGTGCCAGCAGTCCTTTGGGACAGGGAGGGATCTACGAGCAGTACTTC
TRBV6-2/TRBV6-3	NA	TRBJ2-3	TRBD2	CASSTSGRTTSTDTQYF	TGTGCCAGTAGCACTAGCGGGAGGACCACTAGCACAGATACGCAGTATTTT
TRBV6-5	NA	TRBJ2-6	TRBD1	CASCYGTGSPGANVLTF	TGTGCCAGCTGTTACGGGACAGGCTCCCCTGGGGCCAACGTCCTGACTTTC
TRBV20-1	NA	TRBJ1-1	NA	CNASGGLYTEAFF	TGCAATGCTAGCGGGGGATTGTACACCGAAGCTTTCTTT
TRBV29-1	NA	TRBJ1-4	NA	CSVEDPKAGGLFF	TGCAGCGTTGAAGATCCCAAGGCAGGTGGACTGTTTTTT
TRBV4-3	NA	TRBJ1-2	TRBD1	CASSQTGNDYDYTF	TGCGCCAGCAGCCAGACAGGGAACGACTATGACTACACCTTC
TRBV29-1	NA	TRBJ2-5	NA	CSVGTGTGGQDTKYF	NA
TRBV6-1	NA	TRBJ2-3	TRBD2	CAIRDYFTGTQYF	TGTGCCATCCGGGACTACTTCACAGGTACGCAGTATTTT
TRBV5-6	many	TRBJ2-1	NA	CASSFRGSGYNEQFF	TGTGCCAGCAGCTTCCGGGGCTCGGGCTACAATGAGCAGTTCTTC
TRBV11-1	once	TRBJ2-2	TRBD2	CASSLWGSGGLFF	TGTGCCAGCAGTCTCTGGGGGAGCGGGGGGCTGTTCTTT
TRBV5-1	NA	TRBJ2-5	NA	CASTLRPTGVQETQYF	TGCGCCAGCACCTTGCGCCCGACCGGTGTACAAGAGACCCAGTACTTC
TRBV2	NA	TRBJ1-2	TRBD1	CASRDRGLWGYTF	TGTGCCAGCAGGGACAGGGGGTTGTGGGGCTACACCTTC
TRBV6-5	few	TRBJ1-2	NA	CASTAGAGGHTF	TGTGCCAGCACCGCCGGGGCAGGTGGCCACACCTTC
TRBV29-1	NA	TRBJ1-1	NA	CSAFLPGNTKAFF	TGCAGCGCCTTTTTACCGGGGAACACTAAAGCTTTCTTT
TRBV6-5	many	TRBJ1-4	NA	CASRARDTFPKLFF	TGTGCCAGCAGAGCCCGGGACACTTTTCCGAAACTGTTTTTT
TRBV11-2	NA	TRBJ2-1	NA	CASSLERIYNEQFF	TGTGCCAGCAGCTTGGAGCGGATCTACAATGAGCAGTTCTTC
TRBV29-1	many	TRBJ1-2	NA	CSAPQGSNYGYTF	TGCAGCGCACCCCAGGGTTCTAACTATGGCTACACCTTC
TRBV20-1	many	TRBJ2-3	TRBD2	CSAPLAGVEDTQYF	TGCAGTGCACCACTTGCGGGAGTAGAAGATACGCAGTATTTT
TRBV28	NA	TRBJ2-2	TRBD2	CASTPIGSGGRNTGELFF	TGTGCCAGCACTCCTATAGGTAGCGGGGGAAGGAACACCGGGGAGCTGTTTTTT
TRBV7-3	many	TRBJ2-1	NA	CASSLIRSGYNEQFF	TGTGCCAGCAGCTTGATCAGGAGTGGATACAATGAGCAGTTCTTC
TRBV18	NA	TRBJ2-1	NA	CASSPPSRMAYNEQFF	TGTGCCAGCTCACCGCCGAGCAGAATGGCCTACAATGAGCAGTTCTTC
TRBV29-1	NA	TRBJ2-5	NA	CSVGRGYQETQYF	TGCAGCGTTGGTCGGGGGTACCAAGAGACCCAGTACTTC
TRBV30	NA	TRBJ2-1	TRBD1	CAWSLAGTGYEQFF	TGTGCCTGGAGTCTAGCCGGGACAGGGTATGAGCAGTTCTTT
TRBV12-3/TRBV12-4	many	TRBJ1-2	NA	CASSLGDGYTF	TGTGCCAGCAGTCTAGGGGATGGCTACACCTTC
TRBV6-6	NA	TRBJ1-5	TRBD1	CASTPTQGCNQPQHF	TGTGCCAGCACCCCTACACAGGGGTGCAATCAACCCCAGCATTTT
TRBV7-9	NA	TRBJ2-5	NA	CAGSLGGISYQETQNF	TGTGCCGGCAGCTTAGGTGGCATTTCGTACCAAGAGACCCAGAACTTC
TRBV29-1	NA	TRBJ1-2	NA	CSVGPDHVQGANGYTF	TGCAGCGTTGGTCCAGATCATGTCCAGGGAGCTAATGGCTACACCTTC
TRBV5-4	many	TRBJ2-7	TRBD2	CASSPAGTTAYEQYF	TGTGCCAGCAGCCCGGCTGGGACTACTGCCTACGAGCAGTACTTC
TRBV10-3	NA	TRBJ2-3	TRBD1	CASGQGRIQPQYF	TGTGCCAGTGGACAGGGCCGCATTCAGCCCCAGTATTTT
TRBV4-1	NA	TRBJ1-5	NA	CVGSVEQSNQPQHF	TGCGTCGGCAGCGTCGAACAGAGCAATCAGCCCCAGCATTTT
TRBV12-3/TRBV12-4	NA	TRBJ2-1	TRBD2	CASTRGGGGRDEQFF	TGTGCCAGCACCCGAGGTGGGGGAGGGCGAGATGAGCAGTTCTTC
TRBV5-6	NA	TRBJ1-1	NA	CASRDGGNEAFF	TGTGCCAGCAGAGACGGGGGTAATGAAGCTTTCTTT
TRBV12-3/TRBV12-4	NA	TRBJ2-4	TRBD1	CASSHDLGGIQYF	TGTGCCAGCAGCCATGACCTAGGGGGCATTCAATACTTC
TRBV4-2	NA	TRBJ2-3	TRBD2	CASSQAGSGESDMQYF	TGTGCCAGCAGCCAAGCGGGTAGCGGGGAGTCGGATATGCAGTATTTT
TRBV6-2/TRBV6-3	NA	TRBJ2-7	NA	CASKPQGNSYEHYF	TGTGCCAGCAAGCCCCAGGGGAACTCATACGAGCACTACTTC
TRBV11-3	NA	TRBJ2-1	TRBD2	CASSPREAGDNNEQFF	TGTGCCAGCAGCCCCAGAGAAGCGGGAGATAACAATGAGCAGTTCTTC
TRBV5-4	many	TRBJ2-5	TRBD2	CASSSQRESGETQYF	TGTGCCAGCAGCTCCCAGCGGGAGTCGGGAGAGACCCAGTACTTC
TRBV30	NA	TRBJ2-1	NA	CAWSPSVTNWRGYEQFF	TGTGCCTGGAGTCCGAGTGTAACTAACTGGAGGGGGTATGAGCAGTTCTTC
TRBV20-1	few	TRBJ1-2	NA	CSARDEGFRGYTF	TGCAGTGCTAGAGATGAGGGTTTTCGTGGCTACACCTTC